This TCR beta chain stems from a study of OX40 agonist ivuxolimab in advanced cancers. Study-level background: Ivuxolimab, which targeted the costimulatory receptor OX40 (CD134), was an agonistic, fully human IgG2 monoclonal antibody. The dose-escalation cohort was 80% to 90% male with a mean age of approximately 60 years, ranging from roughly 20 to 80. Intravenous ivuxolimab was administered to patients every 2 weeks at six dose levels: 0.01, 0.1, 0.3, 1.5, 3 and 10 mg/kg. Among the approximately 54 dose-escalation patients, around 19 had hepatocellular carcinoma, approximately 15 melanoma, 9 renal cell carcinoma and 9 head and neck cancer. Partial responses occurred in three dose-escalation patients, of whom one had hepatocellular carcinoma and two had cutaneous melanoma. Peripheral TCRbeta sequencing was intended to test whether TCR sequence diversity was altered and clonal T-cell expansion was caused by ivuxolimab. The paper describes the monotherapy dose-escalation part (N ≈ 52 patients) of the phase I trial of ivuxolimab. Prior anti-PD-1, anti-PD-L1 or anti-CTLA-4 therapy was permitted, and checkpoint inhibitors had been received by about two fifths of dose-escalation patients.

Looking up the germline V gene yields CDR1 SGHTA and CDR2 FQGNSA. The junction shows trimming of 3 bases on V and 5 bases on J, plus 10 bases between the germline ends. Taken from cysteine to phenylalanine, the CDR3 has 13 residues. Only the CDR3 DNA is retained, 39 bases long and in frame from the first base. To sequence the TCRbeta CDR3 region, genomic DNA was isolated from the sorted cells. TCRbeta CDR3 regions were sequenced using the immunoSEQ Assay. TCRdb obtained this table from immuneACCESS and retained in-frame rearrangements with V and J assigned. These tables miss some clones; where compared with another copy, unresolved V genes account for less than half of the shortfall, and the remainder is unexplained. Within this sample are 30,000 to 35,000 clones, with under 85% of them counted one time only. Clones ranked in the top ten supply more than 14% of the sample. Points on this clone: Its antigen is still unknown. Per-base qualities were not stored, and no clone one base away is much larger.

The trial excluded patients who had a history of autoimmune disease or who were on systemic immunosuppression. In every dose cohort, peripheral blood was drawn for TCR sequencing at baseline, cycle 4 day 1, and cycle 7 day 1. The samples were drawn from a first-in-human, open-label, multicenter phase I dose-escalation trial of ivuxolimab. Adults with locally advanced or metastatic head and neck squamous cell, hepatocellular, melanoma or renal cell carcinoma were enrolled in the trial. Before TCR sequencing, CD4+ and CD8+ T cells were separately sorted from peripheral blood. Overall study outcomes, separate from this receptor: The antigen specificity of the peripheral T cells that underwent clonal expansion was not determined. Low levels of normalized T-cell clonal expansion were also seen in some nonresponding patients. Partial responders in the 0.1-3.0 mg/kg groups had among the lowest normalized peripheral clonal expansion, especially among CD8+ T cells. At doses from 0.1 to 3.0 mg/kg, clonal expansion was seen in both CD4+ and CD8+ blood T cells between baseline and week 6. After ivuxolimab, CD8+ T cells had more expanded clones than CD4+ T cells on average.

This chain joins TRBV7-2 to TRBJ1-1; TRBD1 is a weak D gene call, 5 bases matching. The sample in question was CD4+ or CD8+ T cells sorted from blood, obtained in a trial of the OX40 agonist ivuxolimab. This clonotype was obtained from an adult with an advanced solid tumor such as melanoma, head and neck, liver or kidney cancer. In nucleotides, the sequence is TGTGCCAGCAGCTTCTCAGGGATGACTGAAGCTTTCTTT. Protein translation: CASSFSGMTEAFF. Joined to the reference TRBV7-2 and TRBJ1-1 proteins, this CDR3 gives the full variable domain: GAGVSQSPSNKVTEKGKDVELRCDPISGHTALYWYRQSLGQGLEFLIYFQGNSAPDKSGLPSDRFSAERTGGSVSTLTIQRTQQEDSAVYLCASSFSGMTEAFFGQGTRLTVV.